This T cell receptor (beta chain) originates from a study of regulatory T cells in long-lasting Graves disease. Study-wide points: With a few thousand shared public clonotypes, persistent patients exceeded new patients, who shared about a thousand. Patients with persistent disease showed a bias toward TRBV28, TRBJ1-2 and TRBJ2-5.

V was cut by 2 bases and J by 7 bases, with 12 bases left in between. There are 13 residues in the CDR3. Sequencing libraries for TCR beta were prepared with iRepertoire HTBI primers and Arm-PCR of CDR3 regions. TCRdb passed the multiplex PCR reads through MiXCR, listing each CDR3 protein once. The sample has roughly 450,000 distinct CDR3 sequences; 20% to 25% are singletons. Time point specified: persistent/refractory GD, antithyroid drugs over 5 years with positive TRAb. Scientists built the TCR library using RNA that was extracted from PBMCs. An endocrinology unit in Xi'an, China, supplied the patients. The collection involved drawing 8 to 9 milliliters of peripheral blood into EDTA tubes. This clonotype was detected ten times or more. As yet, its antigen is unknown.

The starting material was peripheral blood mononuclear cells (PBMCs), obtained when the disease was refractory, from a patient treated with antithyroid drugs. The chain combines TRBV12-3 or TRBV12-4 with TRBJ2-7; possibly TRBD1 for D (6 bases). This receptor was obtained from a female donor with Graves disease. The CDR3: CASSLMGAREQYF. CDR3 DNA sequence: TGTGCCAGCAGTTTAATGGGGGCGCGGGAGCAGTACTTC.